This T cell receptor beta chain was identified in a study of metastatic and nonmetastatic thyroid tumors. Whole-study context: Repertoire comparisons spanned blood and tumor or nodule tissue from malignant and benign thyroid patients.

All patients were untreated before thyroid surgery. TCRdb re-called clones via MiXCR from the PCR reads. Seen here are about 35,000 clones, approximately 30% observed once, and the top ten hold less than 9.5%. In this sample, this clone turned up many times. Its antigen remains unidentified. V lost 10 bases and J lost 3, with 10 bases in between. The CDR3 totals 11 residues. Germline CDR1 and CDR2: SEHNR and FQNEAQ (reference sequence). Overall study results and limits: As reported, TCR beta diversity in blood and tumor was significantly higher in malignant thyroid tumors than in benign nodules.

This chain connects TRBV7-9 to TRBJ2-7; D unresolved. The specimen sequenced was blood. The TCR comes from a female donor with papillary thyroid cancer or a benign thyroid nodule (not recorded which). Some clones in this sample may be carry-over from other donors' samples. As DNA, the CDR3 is TGTGCCATCTCGTCCGGCTACGAGCAGTACTTC. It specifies CAISSGYEQYF.